The 2 T cell receptor beta chains given below trace back to one sample, sequenced in a study of T cell repertoires in cytomegalovirus infection. TCRdb passed the reads through MiXCR, listing each CDR3 protein once. The table records about 220,000 distinct CDR3 sequences, 38% of them present only once. For these TCRs, the target antigens are not known. Sample: CD8+ T cells from cultured PBMCs, taken from culture after CMV antigen stimulation. Receptors originate from a human donor in good health (CMV status not recorded). Some clones in this sample may be carry-over from other donors' samples.

This clonotype has only a few counts. The chain uses TRBV7-9 and TRBJ2-5; D is unresolved. This CDR3 has 11 residues. Germline V gives CDR1 SEHNR, CDR2 FQNEAQ (reference sequence). The ends were cut back, 5 bases at V and 5 bases at J, with 6 bases in the middle. Written as DNA, the CDR3 is TGTGCCAGCAGCCCCCTGGAGACCCAGTACTTC. Protein sequence: CASSPLETQYF.

This clonotype was observed at least ten times. The J gene is TRBJ2-3, the V gene TRBV19; D gene unclear. Trimming pared 0 bases from V and 4 bases from J, leaving 5 bases between. Looked up from germline, CDR1 is LNHDA and CDR2 is SQIVND (reference sequence). This CDR3 spans 13 amino acids. The CDR3, as DNA: TGTGCCAGTAGTATAGATCCGGCAGATACGCAGTATTTT. This sequence encodes CASSIDPADTQYF.